This is a list of T cell receptor beta chains from one sample in a study of PD-1 blockade in classical Hodgkin lymphoma. TCRdb's copy holds only in-frame clones and misses some; the assay was immunoSEQ multiplex PCR. The table lists about 97,000 clones, 80% to 85% of them singletons, with about 12% in the top ten. Sequenced here: peripheral blood mononuclear cells (PBMCs), sampled at baseline. The receptors were gathered from a human donor with classical Hodgkin lymphoma. CDR3s include the opening cysteine and the closing phenylalanine or tryptophan. Fields, in order: V gene, D gene, J gene, clone size, CDR3 protein, CDR3 DNA. D genes are given only for firm matches. The listing skips clone size in some rows; elsewhere it reads once, few, many or a size class.

>TRBV5-1|TRBD2|TRBJ2-1|NA
CASSPLGLAGVEQFF
TGCGCCAGCAGCCCCCTGGGACTAGCGGGAGTAGAGCAGTTCTTC
>TRBV2|NA|TRBJ2-7|NA
CASILGAYEQYF
TGTGCCAGCATACTGGGGGCCTACGAGCAGTACTTC
>TRBV10-3|NA|TRBJ1-1|NA
CATVPTANTEAFF
TGTGCCACCGTCCCGACAGCAAACACTGAAGCTTTCTTT
>TRBV10-3|TRBD1|TRBJ1-1|NA
CAISRDRGNTEAFF
TGTGCCATCAGCCGGGACAGGGGGAACACTGAAGCTTTCTTT
>TRBV28|NA|TRBJ1-1|NA
CASTGPNTEAFF
TGTGCCAGCACAGGGCCGAACACTGAAGCTTTCTTT
>TRBV21-1|NA|TRBJ2-3|NA
CASSKGLGGTPRPSTDTQYF
TGTGCCAGCAGCAAGGGCCTCGGGGGGACCCCCCGCCCTAGCACAGATACGCAGTATTTT
>TRBV9|NA|TRBJ2-1|NA
CASSARAAYNEQFF
TGTGCCAGCAGCGCCAGGGCCGCCTACAATGAGCAGTTCTTC
>TRBV6-1|NA|TRBJ2-5|NA
CAGGRHLQETQYF
TGTGCCGGAGGTCGACACCTACAAGAGACCCAGTACTTC
>TRBV21-1|NA|TRBJ1-1|NA
CASSKGPGQVNTEAFF
TGTGCCAGCAGCAAAGGCCCCGGCCAGGTGAACACTGAAGCTTTCTTT
>TRBV2|TRBD1|TRBJ2-3|NA
CASKDRGLTDTQYF
TGTGCCAGCAAGGACAGGGGCCTGACAGATACGCAGTATTTT
>TRBV5-1|TRBD1|TRBJ2-2|NA
CASSLSWAGGYGELFF
TGCGCCAGCAGCTTGTCGTGGGCAGGGGGATACGGGGAGCTGTTTTTT
>TRBV5-1|TRBD1|TRBJ2-3|once
CASSTGQGASTQYF
TGCGCCAGCAGCACTGGACAGGGGGCGAGTACGCAGTATTTT
>TRBV27|NA|TRBJ1-1|large
CASALRRNTEAFF
TGTGCCAGCGCGTTGCGGAGGAACACTGAAGCTTTCTTT
>TRBV6-5|NA|TRBJ1-2|NA
CASSFFRDGDYGYTF
TGTGCCAGCAGTTTCTTTCGGGACGGAGACTATGGCTACACCTTC
>TRBV6-5|NA|TRBJ2-3|NA
CASSEIADTQYF
TGTGCCAGCTCCGAAATCGCAGATACGCAGTATTTT
>TRBV19|NA|TRBJ1-2|NA
CASSLTDSYGYTF
TGTGCCAGTAGCCTGACCGACAGTTATGGCTACACCTTC
>TRBV11-2|NA|TRBJ1-1|few
CASSFDGNTEAFF
TGTGCCAGCAGCTTCGACGGAAACACTGAAGCTTTCTTT
>TRBV6-6|NA|TRBJ1-1|NA
CASSYSGEIEAFF
TGTGCCAGCAGTTACTCGGGGGAGATTGAAGCTTTCTTT
>TRBV5-4|NA|TRBJ2-1|NA
CASSLGPYNEQFF
TGTGCCAGCAGCTTAGGTCCCTACAATGAGCAGTTCTTC
>TRBV29-1|NA|TRBJ1-2|NA
CSVEQGGYTF
TGCAGCGTTGAACAGGGTGGCTACACCTTC
>TRBV2|NA|TRBJ1-1|NA
CASSEGGPNTEAFF
TGTGCCAGCAGTGAGGGGGGACCGAACACTGAAGCTTTCTTT
>TRBV5-3|NA|TRBJ1-5|NA
CARSPPEGYSNQPQHF
TGTGCCAGAAGCCCCCCGGAGGGCTATAGCAATCAGCCCCAGCATTTT
>TRBV19|TRBD2|TRBJ2-1|NA
CASTPRVAGRNEQFF
TGTGCCAGTACCCCCCGAGTAGCGGGACGCAATGAGCAGTTCTTC
>TRBV5-1|TRBD1|TRBJ1-2|NA
CASSGTGTGINYGYTF
TGCGCCAGCAGCGGAACCGGGACAGGGATTAACTATGGCTACACCTTC
>TRBV21-1|NA|TRBJ2-2|NA
CASCPGGKRGHTGELFF
TGTGCCAGCTGCCCTGGGGGTAAGAGGGGGCACACCGGGGAGCTGTTTTTT
>TRBV14|NA|TRBJ1-2|few
CASSQVSSGYTF
TGTGCCAGCAGCCAAGTTTCTAGCGGCTACACCTTC
>TRBV5-4|NA|TRBJ1-1|NA
CASSFYFLNTEAFF
TGTGCCAGCAGCTTTTACTTCTTGAACACTGAAGCTTTCTTT
>TRBV15|NA|TRBJ1-5|NA
CATSRGEQAGNQPQHF
TGTGCCACCAGCAGGGGAGAACAAGCCGGCAATCAGCCCCAGCATTTT
>TRBV15|NA|TRBJ1-2|NA
CATSRDREYGYTF
TGTGCCACCAGCAGGGACAGAGAATATGGCTACACCTTC
>TRBV6-5|NA|TRBJ2-3|NA
CASQFRGPTDTQYF
TGTGCCAGCCAGTTTCGGGGGCCCACAGATACGCAGTATTTT
>TRBV28|TRBD2|TRBJ2-7|NA
CASSLSGGDRGDEQYF
TGTGCCAGCAGTTTATCGGGAGGGGACCGGGGAGACGAGCAGTACTTC
>TRBV30|NA|TRBJ1-2|NA
CAWSVKGTGGYTF
TGTGCCTGGAGTGTAAAAGGGACGGGAGGCTACACCTTC
>TRBV7-8|TRBD1|TRBJ2-5|NA
CASTSRQGQETQYF
TGTGCCAGCACCTCCCGACAGGGACAAGAGACCCAGTACTTC
>TRBV7-2|NA|TRBJ1-2|NA
CASSSRGAYGYTF
TGTGCCAGCAGCTCACGAGGGGCCTATGGCTACACCTTC
>TRBV18|NA|TRBJ2-3|few
CASSPLDTQYF
TGTGCCAGCTCACCACTCGATACGCAGTATTTT
>TRBV19|NA|TRBJ1-5|NA
CASSPPIRVIYQPQHF
TGTGCCAGTTCCCCCCCCATAAGGGTGATTTATCAGCCCCAGCATTTT
>TRBV5-1|NA|TRBJ2-7|few
CASSLGPITGEQYF
TGCGCCAGCAGCTTGGGGCCCATAACTGGGGAGCAGTACTTC
>TRBV7-9|NA|TRBJ1-4|NA
CASSPRGITNEKLFF
TGTGCCAGCAGCCCACGGGGCATAACTAATGAAAAACTGTTTTTT
>TRBV19|NA|TRBJ2-1|NA
CASSMVAGLNPREQFF
TGTGCCAGTAGTATGGTCGCGGGCCTAAATCCTCGTGAGCAGTTCTTC
>TRBV18|NA|TRBJ2-1|NA
CASSPGGGAYNEQFF
TGTGCCAGCTCACCTGGGGGGGGCGCCTACAATGAGCAGTTCTTC
>TRBV14|NA|TRBJ1-3|NA
CASSHVFLGGNTIYF
TGTGCCAGCAGCCATGTGTTCCTGGGTGGAAACACCATATATTTT
>TRBV6-5|NA|TRBJ2-1|NA
CASARGGRGEQFF
TGTGCCAGCGCCAGGGGCGGGAGAGGGGAGCAGTTCTTC
>TRBV7-6|NA|TRBJ1-4|NA
CASSLGPLGKLFF
TGTGCCAGCAGCTTAGGGCCATTGGGAAAACTGTTTTTT
>TRBV7-8|TRBD2|TRBJ2-5|few
CASSSPASGQETQYF
TGTGCCAGCAGCTCCCCTGCTAGCGGGCAAGAGACCCAGTACTTC
>TRBV7-2|NA|TRBJ2-1|NA
CASSLAHGRSYNEQFF
TGTGCCAGCAGCTTAGCGCACGGGAGATCCTACAATGAGCAGTTCTTC
>TRBV7-7|NA|TRBJ2-3|NA
CASSPLGGLDTQYF
TGTGCCAGCAGTCCGTTAGGAGGGTTAGATACGCAGTATTTT
>TRBV6-5|TRBD1|TRBJ1-6|NA
CASSYFPQGAGSPLHF
TGTGCCAGCAGTTACTTCCCACAGGGGGCTGGGTCACCCCTCCACTTT
>TRBV7-6|TRBD1|TRBJ2-7|NA
CASSPLQGSGEQYF
TGTGCCAGCAGCCCCTTACAGGGGAGCGGCGAGCAGTACTTC
>TRBV6-1|NA|TRBJ1-1|NA
CASSEGARNTEAFF
TGTGCCAGCAGTGAAGGGGCAAGGAACACTGAAGCTTTCTTT
>TRBV5-4|NA|TRBJ1-2|NA
CASSFGGNYGYTF
TGTGCCAGCAGCTTTGGAGGGAACTATGGCTACACCTTC
>TRBV27|NA|TRBJ2-2|NA
CASSFYTGELFF
TGTGCCAGCAGTTTCTACACCGGGGAGCTGTTTTTT